The 3 T cell receptor beta chains below come from one sample, sequenced in a study of cytotoxic CD8 clonotypes in ibrutinib-treated CLL. TCRdb's table, derived via immunoSEQ multiplex PCR, lists solely in-frame clones and lacks some. The table lists 300,000 to 400,000 clones, roughly 67% of them singletons. The source material was PBMCs, sampled after 36 months of ibrutinib treatment. These receptors all stem from a human donor with chronic lymphocytic leukemia.

This rearrangement joins TRBV29-1 to TRBJ2-5; tentative D call: TRBD2 (6 bases). The V gene's germline CDR1 is SQVTM and CDR2 ANQGSEA. Deletions cut 4 bases from V and 5 bases from J, with 11 bases between. The CDR3 loop spans 12 amino acids. CDR3 nucleotide sequence: TGCAGCGTTGCGGCAGGGAGGGAGACCCAGTACTTC. It specifies CSVAAGRETQYF.

This clone was counted between two and nine times. The gene calls are TRBV18 and TRBJ1-3; D ambiguous. V gave up 3 bases and J gave up 6 bases, with 12 bases separating them. Per germline, CDR1 KGHSH and CDR2 LQKENI. This CDR3 region has 14 residues. CDR3 DNA sequence: TGTGCCAGCTCACCTCAAATAGGGATAAACACCATATATTTT. Residues: CASSPQIGINTIYF.

V usage is TRBV13 and J usage is TRBJ2-7, with D perhaps matching TRBD1 or TRBD2 (5 bases each). This CDR3 has 16 amino acids. From germline, CDR1 is PRHDT and CDR2 FYEKMQ (reference sequence). Trimming stripped 0 bases from V and 0 bases from J, with 12 bases between. CDR3 sequence (DNA): TGTGCCAGCAGCTTAGGGCCCTGGGGGAGCTCCTACGAGCAGTACTTC. Amino acid sequence: CASSLGPWGSSYEQYF. Filled out from reference TRBV13 and TRBJ2-7, the complete variable domain reads AAGVIQSPRHLIKEKRETATLKCYPIPRHDTVYWYQQGPGQDPQFLISFYEKMQSDKGSIPDRFSAQQFSDYHSELNMSSLELGDSALYFCASSLGPWGSSYEQYFGPGTRLTVT.